What follows are 12 T cell receptor beta chains derived from one specimen sequenced in a study of cytomegalovirus exposure and HLA in healthy donors. With 60 Vbeta and 13 Jbeta primers, the PCR was carried out. This table comes from immunoSEQ multiplex PCR, and its TCRdb copy is limited to in-frame clones, with some not included. The sample shows roughly 170,000 clones, 80% to 85% of them seen only once. Source material: PBMCs. The origin of the receptors is a woman between 25 and 40 years old in good health and CMV-seronegative.

The DNA of the CDR3 is TGTGCCAGCTCACCTTCCGCCAGCGGGAGCTCAGATACGCAGTATTTT. As protein: CASSPSASGSSDTQYF. The genes are TRBV18 and TRBJ2-3; TRBD2 matches at 8 bases. The junction had 9 bases not matched to a gene; V was cut back by 3 bases and J by 4 bases. The CDR3 extends over 16 amino acids. Germline V gene sequence: CDR1 KGHSH, CDR2 LQKENI.

The rearrangement links TRBV9 to TRBJ2-3; 10 nucleotides align to TRBD1. Germline CDR1 is SGDLS and CDR2 is YYNGEE. The V and J ends lost 0 bases and 2 bases, in that order; junction bases with no gene match: 3. The CDR3 is made up of 16 amino acids. CDR3 sequence (DNA): TGTGCCAGCAGCGTAGGGACAGGGGGATTCACAGATACGCAGTATTTT. Its translation: CASSVGTGGFTDTQYF.

The rearrangement uses TRBV7-9 and TRBJ2-1; TRBD1 matches at 8 bases. V lost 6 bases, J lost 7 bases, and 2 bases stayed unmatched. Germline CDR1 SEHNR, CDR2 FQNEAQ (reference sequence). This CDR3 comprises 12 residues. The CDR3 bases are TGTGCCAGCAGTACAGGGGGAAATGAGCAGTTCTTC. It is translated as CASSTGGNEQFF.

The chain uses TRBV6-6 and TRBJ2-1; TRBD2 agrees at 11 bases. CDR1 is MNHNY and CDR2 is SVGAGI in the germline V gene (reference sequence). J lost 11 bases, V lost 6 bases, and 15 bases had no gene match. The CDR3 consists of 16 residues. The CDR3 DNA reads as TGTGCCAGCAGAGATGAACTAGCGGGAGCTGCATTTAAGCAGTTCTTC. Protein product: CASRDELAGAAFKQFF.

This clone was observed a handful of times. The CDR3 spells CATSRDPGGGFGSPLHF. The CDR3 DNA follows: TGTGCCACCAGCAGGGATCCAGGGGGCGGTTTTGGTTCACCCCTCCACTTT. The rearrangement links TRBV15 to TRBJ1-6; 8 positions agree with TRBD1. The CDR3 is 17 amino acids. Per germline, CDR1 LNHNV and CDR2 YYDKDF (reference sequence). The J segment lost 9 bases and the V segment lost 3 bases, leaving 13 bases of the junction unmatched.

The V gene is TRBV7-9, the J gene TRBJ2-1; 7 bases map to TRBD2. Per the germline V gene, CDR1 is SEHNR and CDR2 is FQNEAQ (reference sequence). The CDR3 is 15 amino acids. V shed 5 bases and J 1 base; nucleotides not matched to a gene: 5. In nucleotides, the CDR3 is TGTGCCAGCAGCAGGACTAGATCGTCCTACAATGAGCAGTTCTTC. This encodes CASSRTRSSYNEQFF.

This clone was detected once. The chain combines TRBV30 with TRBJ1-1, with a possible D match to TRBD1 (5 bases). Per germline, CDR1 GTSNPN and CDR2 SVGIG (reference sequence). The CDR3 covers 13 residues. V shed 5 bases and J shed 4 bases, with 14 bases lying between them. For the CDR3, the DNA is TGTGCCTGGGCCAGACAGTCGAGCACTGAAGCTTTCTTT. This gives the protein CAWARQSSTEAFF.

The V gene is TRBV9, the J gene TRBJ2-3, with 8 bases identical to TRBD1. Germline CDR1 SGDLS, CDR2 YYNGEE. V dropped 4 bases and J dropped 2; count of bases not matched to a gene: 9. There are 16 residues in the CDR3. DNA for the CDR3: TGTGCCAGCAGCCCGGGACAGGCAAAAGACACAGATACGCAGTATTTT. This gives the protein CASSPGQAKDTDTQYF.

The rearrangement joins TRBV7-3 to TRBJ2-2; 8 positions match TRBD2. The trim removed 0 bases at V and 3 bases at J, leaving 3 bases unmatched. Germline V CDR1 and CDR2: SGHTA, FQGTGA. The CDR3 has 16 amino acids. The CDR3 bases are TGTGCCAGCAGCTTAACGCCTAGCGGGTACACCGGGGAGCTGTTTTTT. Translation: CASSLTPSGYTGELFF.

J is TRBJ2-7 and V is TRBV6-5, with no clear D. Germline lookup yields CDR1 MNHEY and CDR2 SVGAGI. This CDR3 region has 16 residues. Deletions cut 0 bases from V and 5 bases from J, with 17 bases between. The CDR3 coding sequence is TGTGCCAGCAGTTACTCAACAGTGAAACCCTACCACGAGCAGTACTTC. Its translation is CASSYSTVKPYHEQYF.

This chain uses TRBV7-9 with TRBJ2-3, with D possibly TRBD2 on 5 matching bases. This CDR3 contains 14 residues. Trimming removed 5 bases at V and 1 base at J, with 10 bases between. In germline, CDR1 is SEHNR, CDR2 FQNEAQ (reference sequence). The CDR3 coding sequence is TGTGCCAGCAGCCGACTCGGGGGCACAGATACGCAGTATTTT. Encoded protein: CASSRLGGTDTQYF.

The chain couples TRBV6-5 to TRBJ2-7; TRBD2 might be the D (6 bases). The CDR3 has 16 residues. Germline V gene sequence: CDR1 MNHEY, CDR2 SVGAGI. V dropped 0 bases and J dropped 1 base, with 13 bases sitting between them. CDR3 bases: TGTGCCAGCAGTTACTCGCGGGAATTAATGTCCTACGAGCAGTACTTC. Translating gives CASSYSRELMSYEQYF.